The entry below gives a single T cell receptor beta chain sequence along with its context. Its target is not known. Looked up from germline, CDR1 is LNHDA and CDR2 is SQIVND (reference sequence). The V gene lost 3 bases and the J gene lost 1 base, with 15 bases spanning the gap. The CDR3 length is 16 residues. Sample time point: persistent/refractory GD, antithyroid drugs over 5 years with positive TRAb. PBMC RNA served as the TCR library source. Tubes containing EDTA received 8 to 9.5 milliliters of drawn peripheral blood. The record originates from a study of regulatory T cells in long-lasting Graves disease. Broader study findings: Among samples with persistent disease, TRBV28, TRBJ1-2 and TRBJ2-5 were favored. Persistent-disease Graves' patients showed less TCR diversity than new cases.

Building the TCR beta libraries relied on iRepertoire HTBI primers, and CDR3 regions underwent Arm-PCR. Original handling: Looking across samples, the authors found under 75 TRBV and 14 to 15 TRBJ segments. TCRdb re-analysed the multiplex PCR reads in MiXCR, keeping a single row per CDR3 protein. TCRdb's processing, not the authors' own work, is the source of the V and J calls. The table shows approximately 350,000 distinct CDR3 sequences, with roughly 25% occurring only once. The source is a woman aged 35 to 49 with Graves disease. The chain joins TRBV19 to TRBJ1-1; maybe TRBD1 (5 bases). Sequencing was performed on peripheral blood mononuclear cells (PBMCs), taken when the disease was refractory, from a patient treated with antithyroid drugs. The CDR3 nucleotides are TGTGCCAGTAGTATGGGACTCCTACTAAGGAACACTGAAGCTTTCTTT. It encodes CASSMGLLLRNTEAFF.